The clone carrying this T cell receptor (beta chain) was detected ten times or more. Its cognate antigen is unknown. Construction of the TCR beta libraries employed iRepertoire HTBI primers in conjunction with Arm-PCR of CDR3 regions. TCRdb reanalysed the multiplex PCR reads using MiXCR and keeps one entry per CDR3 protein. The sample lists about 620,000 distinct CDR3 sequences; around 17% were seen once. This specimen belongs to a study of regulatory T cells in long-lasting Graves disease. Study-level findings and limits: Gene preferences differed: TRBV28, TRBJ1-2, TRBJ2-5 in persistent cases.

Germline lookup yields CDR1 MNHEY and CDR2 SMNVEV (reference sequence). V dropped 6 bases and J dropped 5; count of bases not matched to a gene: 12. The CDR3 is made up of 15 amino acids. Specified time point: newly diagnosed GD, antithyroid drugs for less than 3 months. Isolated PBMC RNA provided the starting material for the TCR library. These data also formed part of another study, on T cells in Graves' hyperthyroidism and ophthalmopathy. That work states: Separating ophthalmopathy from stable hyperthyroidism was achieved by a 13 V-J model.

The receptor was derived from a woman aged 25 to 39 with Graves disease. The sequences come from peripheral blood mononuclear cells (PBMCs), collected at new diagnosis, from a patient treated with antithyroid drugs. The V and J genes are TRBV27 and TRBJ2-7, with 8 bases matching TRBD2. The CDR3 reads CASRIGRLANDEQYF. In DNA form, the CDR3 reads TGTGCCAGCAGGATAGGACGACTAGCGAATGACGAGCAGTACTTC.